This TCR beta chain was obtained from a study of blood T cell repertoires in COVID-19. Across the study: Acute-phase and convalescent COVID-19 samples originated in the United States, Italy and Spain. PBMCs, B-cell-depleted T cells, or T cells were the source of the cDNA or gDNA that made up the material.

The CDR3 totals 14 residues. V lost 2 bases to trimming and J lost 4 bases, with 11 bases between them. Germline CDR1 reads MNHEY; CDR2 reads SVGAGI. Assay used: immunoSEQ multiplex PCR; TCRdb lists only in-frame clones, some missing. The sample lists approximately 500,000 clones; around nine tenths were seen once. The chain recombines TRBV6-5 with TRBJ1-2; weak D call: TRBD1 (5 bases). Sequenced input: peripheral blood. The receptor was derived from a woman between 45 and 65 years old with COVID-19, enrolled during active disease. CDR3 residues: CASSYMGRGYGYTF. The CDR3 DNA follows: TGTGCCAGCAGTTACATGGGGCGTGGCTATGGCTACACCTTC.